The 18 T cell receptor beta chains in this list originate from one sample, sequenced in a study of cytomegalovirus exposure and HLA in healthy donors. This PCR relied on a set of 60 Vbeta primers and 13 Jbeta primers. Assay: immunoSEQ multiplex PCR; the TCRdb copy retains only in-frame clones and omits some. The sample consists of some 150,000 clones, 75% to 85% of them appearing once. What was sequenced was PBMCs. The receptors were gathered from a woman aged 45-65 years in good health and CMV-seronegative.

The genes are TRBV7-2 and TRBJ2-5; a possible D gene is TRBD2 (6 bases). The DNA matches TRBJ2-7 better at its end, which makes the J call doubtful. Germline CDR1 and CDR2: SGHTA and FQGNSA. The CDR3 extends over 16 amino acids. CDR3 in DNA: TGTGCCAGCAGCTTAGACGGTAGCGGTAGTACCTACGAGCAGTACTTC. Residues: CASSLDGSGSTYEQYF.

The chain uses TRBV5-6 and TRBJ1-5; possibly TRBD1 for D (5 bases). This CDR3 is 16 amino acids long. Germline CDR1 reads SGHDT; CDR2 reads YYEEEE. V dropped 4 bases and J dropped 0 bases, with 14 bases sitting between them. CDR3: CASSSRGDYSNQPQHF. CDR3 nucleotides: TGTGCCAGCAGCAGCCGGGGGGATTATAGCAATCAGCCCCAGCATTTT.

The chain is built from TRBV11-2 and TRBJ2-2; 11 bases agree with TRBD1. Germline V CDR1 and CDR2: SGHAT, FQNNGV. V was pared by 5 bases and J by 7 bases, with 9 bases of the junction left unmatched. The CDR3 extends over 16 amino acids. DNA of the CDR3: TGTGCCAGCAGCCCAGAGGGACAGGGGGTGATCGGGGAGCTGTTTTTT. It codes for CASSPEGQGVIGELFF.

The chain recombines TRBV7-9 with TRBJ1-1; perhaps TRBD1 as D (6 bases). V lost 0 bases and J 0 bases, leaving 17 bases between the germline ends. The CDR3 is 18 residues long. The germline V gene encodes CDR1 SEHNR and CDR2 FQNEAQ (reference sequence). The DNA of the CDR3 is TGTGCCAGCAGCTTAGCCCGGGACACCCGATTCATGAACACTGAAGCTTTCTTT. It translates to CASSLARDTRFMNTEAFF.

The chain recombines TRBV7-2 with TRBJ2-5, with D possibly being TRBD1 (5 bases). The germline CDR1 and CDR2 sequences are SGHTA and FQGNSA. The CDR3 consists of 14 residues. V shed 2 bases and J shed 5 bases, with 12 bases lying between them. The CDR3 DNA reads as TGTGCCAGCAGCTTACGTCCCAGGGTTGAGACCCAGTACTTC. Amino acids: CASSLRPRVETQYF.

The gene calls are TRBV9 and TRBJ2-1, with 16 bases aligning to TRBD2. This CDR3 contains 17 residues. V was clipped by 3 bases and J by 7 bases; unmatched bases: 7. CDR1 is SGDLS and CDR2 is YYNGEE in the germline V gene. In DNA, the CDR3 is TGTGCCAGCAGCGCTCCGGGACTAGCGGGGGGGCGGAATGAGCAGTTCTTC. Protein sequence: CASSAPGLAGGRNEQFF.

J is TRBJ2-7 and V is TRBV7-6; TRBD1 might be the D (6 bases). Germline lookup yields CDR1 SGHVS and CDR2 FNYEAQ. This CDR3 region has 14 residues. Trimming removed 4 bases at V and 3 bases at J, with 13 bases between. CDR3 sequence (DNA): TGTGCCAGCAGCTCGATGCCGGGACACTACGAGCAGTACTTC. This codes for CASSSMPGHYEQYF.

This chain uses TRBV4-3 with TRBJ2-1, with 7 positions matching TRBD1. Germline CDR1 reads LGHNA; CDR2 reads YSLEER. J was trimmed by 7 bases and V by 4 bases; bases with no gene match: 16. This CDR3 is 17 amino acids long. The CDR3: CASSRMIGQVFNNEQFF. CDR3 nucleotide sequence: TGCGCCAGCAGCCGGATGATCGGACAGGTTTTCAATAATGAGCAGTTCTTC.

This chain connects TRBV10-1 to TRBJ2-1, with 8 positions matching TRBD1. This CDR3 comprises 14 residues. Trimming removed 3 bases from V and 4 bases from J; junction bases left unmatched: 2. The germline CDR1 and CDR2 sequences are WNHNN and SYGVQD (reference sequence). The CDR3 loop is CASSDGQGYNEQFF. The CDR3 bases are TGCGCCAGCAGTGACGGACAGGGTTACAATGAGCAGTTCTTC.

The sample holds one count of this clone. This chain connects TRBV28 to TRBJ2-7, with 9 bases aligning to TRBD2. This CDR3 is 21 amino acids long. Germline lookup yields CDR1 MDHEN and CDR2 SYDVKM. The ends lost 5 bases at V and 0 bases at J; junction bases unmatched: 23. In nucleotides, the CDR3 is TGTGCCAGCAGTCTAAGGGCCTATCAAAGGCTAGCGGGACCAAGCTCCTACGAGCAGTACTTC. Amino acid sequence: CASSLRAYQRLAGPSSYEQYF. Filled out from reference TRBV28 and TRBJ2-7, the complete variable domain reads DVKVTQSSRYLVKRTGEKVFLECVQDMDHENMFWYRQDPGLGLRLIYFSYDVKMKEKGDIPEGYSVSREKKERFSLILESASTNQTSMYLCASSLRAYQRLAGPSSYEQYFGPGTRLTVT.

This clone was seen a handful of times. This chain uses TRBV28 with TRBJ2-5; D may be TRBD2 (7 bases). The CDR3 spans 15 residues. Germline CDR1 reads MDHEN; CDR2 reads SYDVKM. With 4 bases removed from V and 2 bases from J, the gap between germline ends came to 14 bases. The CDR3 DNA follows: TGTGCCAGCAGTTGGGAGGGAGGGGGTCAAGAGACCCAGTACTTC. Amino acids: CASSWEGGGQETQYF.

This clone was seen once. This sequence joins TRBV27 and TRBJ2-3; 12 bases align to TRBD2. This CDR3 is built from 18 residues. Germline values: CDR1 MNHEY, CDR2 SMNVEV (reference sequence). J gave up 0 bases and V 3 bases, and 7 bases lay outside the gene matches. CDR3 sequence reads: CASSLVGLAGGSTDTQYF. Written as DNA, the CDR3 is TGTGCCAGCAGTTTGGTCGGGCTAGCGGGAGGGAGCACAGATACGCAGTATTTT.

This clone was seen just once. CDR3 loop: CASSQDYGSGNTIYF. The DNA for the CDR3 is TGTGCCAGCAGCCAAGATTACGGTTCTGGAAACACCATATATTTT. The chain recombines TRBV4-2 with TRBJ1-3; D remains unclear. Trimming left V 0 bases short and J 1 base short, with 7 bases between. CDR1 LGHNA and CDR2 YNFKEQ come from the germline V gene. This CDR3 spans 15 amino acids.

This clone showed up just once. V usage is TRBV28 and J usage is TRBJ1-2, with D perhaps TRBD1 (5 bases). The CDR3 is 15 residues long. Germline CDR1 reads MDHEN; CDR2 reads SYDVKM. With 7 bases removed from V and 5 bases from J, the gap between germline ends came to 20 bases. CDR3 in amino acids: CASISSGVGRYGYTF. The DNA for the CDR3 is TGTGCCAGCATCTCATCGGGGGTGGGGCGATATGGCTACACCTTC.

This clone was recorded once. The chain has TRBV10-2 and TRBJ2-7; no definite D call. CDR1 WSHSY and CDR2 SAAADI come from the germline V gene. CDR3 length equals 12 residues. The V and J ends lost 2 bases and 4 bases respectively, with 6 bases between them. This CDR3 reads CASSETQYEQYF. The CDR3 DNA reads TGCGCCAGCAGTGAGACCCAGTACGAGCAGTACTTC.

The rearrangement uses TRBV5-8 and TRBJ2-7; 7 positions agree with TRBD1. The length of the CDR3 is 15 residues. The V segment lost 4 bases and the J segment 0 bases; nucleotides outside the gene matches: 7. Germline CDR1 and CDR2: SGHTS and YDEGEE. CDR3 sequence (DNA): TGTGCCAGCAGCACCCGACAGGGATTCTCCTACGAGCAGTACTTC. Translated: CASSTRQGFSYEQYF.

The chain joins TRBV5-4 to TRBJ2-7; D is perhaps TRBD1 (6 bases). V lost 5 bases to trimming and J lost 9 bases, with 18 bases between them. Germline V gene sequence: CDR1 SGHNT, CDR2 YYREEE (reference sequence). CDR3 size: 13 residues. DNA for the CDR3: TGTGCCAGCAGTACACCCGCATACAGGGTGCAGTACTTC. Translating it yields CASSTPAYRVQYF.

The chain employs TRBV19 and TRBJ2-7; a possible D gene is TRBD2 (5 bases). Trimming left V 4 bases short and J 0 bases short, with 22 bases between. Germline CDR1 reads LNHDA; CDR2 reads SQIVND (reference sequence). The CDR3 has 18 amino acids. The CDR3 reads CASSTARGPNLGSYEQYF. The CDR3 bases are TGTGCCAGTAGTACGGCTCGGGGTCCCAACCTAGGCTCCTACGAGCAGTACTTC.